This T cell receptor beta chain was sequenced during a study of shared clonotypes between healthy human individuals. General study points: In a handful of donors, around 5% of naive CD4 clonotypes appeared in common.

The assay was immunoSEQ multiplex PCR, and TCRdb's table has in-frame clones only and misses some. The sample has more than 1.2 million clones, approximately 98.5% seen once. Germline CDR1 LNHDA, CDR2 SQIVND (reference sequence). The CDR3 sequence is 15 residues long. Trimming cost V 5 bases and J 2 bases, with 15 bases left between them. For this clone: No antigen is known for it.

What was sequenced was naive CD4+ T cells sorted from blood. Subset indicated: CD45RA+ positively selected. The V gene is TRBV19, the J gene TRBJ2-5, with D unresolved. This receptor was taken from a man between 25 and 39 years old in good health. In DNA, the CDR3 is TGTGCCAGTAGTCATTTGTGGGCAGGTCAAGAGACCCAGTACTTC. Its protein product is CASSHLWAGQETQYF.